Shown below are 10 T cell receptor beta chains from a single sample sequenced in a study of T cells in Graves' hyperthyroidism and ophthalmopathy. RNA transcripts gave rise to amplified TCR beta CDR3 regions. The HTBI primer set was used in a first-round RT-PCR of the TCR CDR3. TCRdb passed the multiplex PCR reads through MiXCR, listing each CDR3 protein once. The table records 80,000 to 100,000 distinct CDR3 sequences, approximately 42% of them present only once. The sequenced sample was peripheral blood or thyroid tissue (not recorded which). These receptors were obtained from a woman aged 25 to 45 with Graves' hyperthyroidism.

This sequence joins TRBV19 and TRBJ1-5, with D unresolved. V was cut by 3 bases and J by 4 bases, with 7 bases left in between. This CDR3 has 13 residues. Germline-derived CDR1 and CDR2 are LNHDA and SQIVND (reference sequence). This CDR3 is CASSMAVNQPQHF. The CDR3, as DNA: TGTGCCAGTAGTATGGCAGTAAATCAGCCCCAGCATTTT.

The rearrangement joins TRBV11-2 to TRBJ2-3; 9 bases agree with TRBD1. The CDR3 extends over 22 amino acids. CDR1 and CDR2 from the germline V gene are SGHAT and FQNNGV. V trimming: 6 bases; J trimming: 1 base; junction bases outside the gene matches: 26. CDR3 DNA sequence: TGTGCCAGCAGTTACTCTACGGTGGGGTTCGGGACAGGGATCACTGGCACAGATACGCAGTATTTT. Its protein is CASSYSTVGFGTGITGTDTQYF.

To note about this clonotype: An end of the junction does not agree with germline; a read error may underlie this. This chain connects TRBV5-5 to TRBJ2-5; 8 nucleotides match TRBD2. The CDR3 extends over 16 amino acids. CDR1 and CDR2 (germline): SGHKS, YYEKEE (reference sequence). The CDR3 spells CASRLGPAGEQETQYF. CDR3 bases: TGTGCCAGCAGATTGGGACCAGCGGGAGAGCAAGAGACCCAGTACTTC.

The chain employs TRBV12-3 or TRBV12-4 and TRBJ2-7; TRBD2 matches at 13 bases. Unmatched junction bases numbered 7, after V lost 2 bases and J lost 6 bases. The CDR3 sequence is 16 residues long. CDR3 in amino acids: CASSLSGTSGTREQYF. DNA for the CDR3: TGTGCCAGCAGTTTATCCGGGACTAGCGGGACACGCGAGCAGTACTTC.

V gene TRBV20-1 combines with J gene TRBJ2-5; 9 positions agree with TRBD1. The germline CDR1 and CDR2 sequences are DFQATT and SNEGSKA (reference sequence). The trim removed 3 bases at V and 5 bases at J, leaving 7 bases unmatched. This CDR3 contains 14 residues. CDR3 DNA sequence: TGCAGTGCTAGGCCGGGACAGGGTTACGAGACCCAGTACTTC. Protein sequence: CSARPGQGYETQYF.

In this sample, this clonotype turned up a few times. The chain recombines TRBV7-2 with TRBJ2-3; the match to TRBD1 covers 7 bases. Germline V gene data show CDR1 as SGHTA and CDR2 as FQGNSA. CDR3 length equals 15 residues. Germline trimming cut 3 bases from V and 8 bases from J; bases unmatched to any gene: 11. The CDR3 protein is CASSLRQGGRATQYF. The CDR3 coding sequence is TGTGCCAGCAGCTTGAGACAGGGCGGCCGGGCTACGCAGTATTTT.

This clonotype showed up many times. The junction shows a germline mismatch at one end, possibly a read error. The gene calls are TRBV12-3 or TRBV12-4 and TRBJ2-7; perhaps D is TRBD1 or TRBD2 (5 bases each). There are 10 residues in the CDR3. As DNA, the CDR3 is TGTGCCAGCCAACTCCGAGGGGCTAGCTTC. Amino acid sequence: CASQLRGASF.

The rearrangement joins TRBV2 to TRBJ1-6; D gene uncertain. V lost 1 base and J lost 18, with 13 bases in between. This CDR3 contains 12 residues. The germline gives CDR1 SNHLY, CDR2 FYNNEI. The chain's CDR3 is CASSEGNSPPHF. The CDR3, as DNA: TGTGCCAGCAGTGAAGGCAACTCACCTCCCCACTTT.

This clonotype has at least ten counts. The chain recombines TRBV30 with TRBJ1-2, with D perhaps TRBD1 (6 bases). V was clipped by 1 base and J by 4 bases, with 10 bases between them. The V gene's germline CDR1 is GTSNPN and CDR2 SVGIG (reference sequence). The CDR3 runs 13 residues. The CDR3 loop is CAWSEGRGYGYTF. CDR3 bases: TGTGCCTGGAGTGAGGGCAGGGGCTATGGCTACACCTTC.

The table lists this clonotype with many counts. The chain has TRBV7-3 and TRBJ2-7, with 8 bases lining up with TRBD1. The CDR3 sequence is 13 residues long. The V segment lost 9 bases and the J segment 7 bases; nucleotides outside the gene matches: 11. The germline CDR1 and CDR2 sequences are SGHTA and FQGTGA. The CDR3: CASSDRAHGEQYF. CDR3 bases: TGTGCCAGTTCGGACAGGGCCCATGGGGAGCAGTACTTC. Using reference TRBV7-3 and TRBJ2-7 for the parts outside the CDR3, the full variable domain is GAGVSQTPSNKVTEKGKYVELRCDPISGHTALYWYRQSLGQGPEFLIYFQGTGAADDSGLPNDRFFAVRPEGSVSTLKIQRTERGDSAVYLCASSDRAHGEQYFGPGTRLTVT.